This TCR beta chain was obtained from a study of blood T cell repertoires in COVID-19. Study as a whole: The study drew acute and convalescent COVID-19 samples from the United States, Italy and Spain. T cells, B-cell-depleted T cells, or PBMCs supplied cDNA or gDNA.

Source study methods: Reference gene primers were amplified, and this amplification served to estimate nucleated cell counts. Assay used: immunoSEQ multiplex PCR; TCRdb lists only in-frame clones, some missing. D and trimming were read from the DNA, whereas the V and J calls and clone size are those reported in that table. Of about 220,000 clones in the sample, roughly 80% were seen once. Trimming took off 5 bases at V and 5 bases at J, with 15 bases between the two ends. This CDR3 contains 14 residues. Germline CDR1 reads SGHTA; CDR2 reads FQGNSA. Sequencing was done on a sample of peripheral blood. The chain recombines TRBV7-2 with TRBJ1-1, with D perhaps matching TRBD1 (6 bases). This TCR was sampled from a woman between 70 and 85 years old with acute or convalescent COVID-19. The CDR3, as DNA: TGTGCCAGCAGCGTACAGGGATTCGGGACTGAAGCTTTCTTT. Amino acid sequence: CASSVQGFGTEAFF. The full variable domain, completed using reference TRBV7-2 and TRBJ1-1, is GAGVSQSPSNKVTEKGKDVELRCDPISGHTALYWYRQSLGQGLEFLIYFQGNSAPDKSGLPSDRFSAERTGGSVSTLTIQRTQQEDSAVYLCASSVQGFGTEAFFGQGTRLTVV.